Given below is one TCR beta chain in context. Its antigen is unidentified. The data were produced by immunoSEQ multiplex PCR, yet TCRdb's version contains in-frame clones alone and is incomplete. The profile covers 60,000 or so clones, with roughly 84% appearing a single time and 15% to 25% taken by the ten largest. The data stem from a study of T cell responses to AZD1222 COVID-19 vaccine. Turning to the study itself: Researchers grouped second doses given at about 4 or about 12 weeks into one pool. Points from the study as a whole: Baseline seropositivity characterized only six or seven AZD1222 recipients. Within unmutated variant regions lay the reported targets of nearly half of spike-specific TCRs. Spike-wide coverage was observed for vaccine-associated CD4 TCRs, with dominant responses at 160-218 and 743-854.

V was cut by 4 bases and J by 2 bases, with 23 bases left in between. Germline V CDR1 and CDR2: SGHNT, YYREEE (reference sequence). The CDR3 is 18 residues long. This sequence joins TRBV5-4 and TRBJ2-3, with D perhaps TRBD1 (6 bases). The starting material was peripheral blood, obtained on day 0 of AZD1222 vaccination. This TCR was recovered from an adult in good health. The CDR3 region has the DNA TGTGCCAGCAGCCCAAGTTTGAGACAGGCCCTCCTCACAGATACGCAGTATTTT. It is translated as CASSPSLRQALLTDTQYF.